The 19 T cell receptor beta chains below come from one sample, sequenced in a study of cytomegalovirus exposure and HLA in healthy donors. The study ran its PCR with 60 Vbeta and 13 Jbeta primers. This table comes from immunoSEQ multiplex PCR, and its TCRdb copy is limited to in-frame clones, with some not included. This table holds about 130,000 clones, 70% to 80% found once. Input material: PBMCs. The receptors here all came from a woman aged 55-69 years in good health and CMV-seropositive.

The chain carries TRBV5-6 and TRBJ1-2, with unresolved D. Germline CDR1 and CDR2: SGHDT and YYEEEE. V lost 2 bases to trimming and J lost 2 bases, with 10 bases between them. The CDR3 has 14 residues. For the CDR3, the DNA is TGTGCCAGCAGCTTCCCGACGGGGAACTATGGCTACACCTTC. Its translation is CASSFPTGNYGYTF.

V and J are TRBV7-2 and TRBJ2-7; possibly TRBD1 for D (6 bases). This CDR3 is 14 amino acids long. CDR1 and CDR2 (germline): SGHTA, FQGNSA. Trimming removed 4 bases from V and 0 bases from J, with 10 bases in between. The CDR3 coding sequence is TGTGCCAGCAGCTACGGACAGTCCTCCTACGAGCAGTACTTC. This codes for CASSYGQSSYEQYF.

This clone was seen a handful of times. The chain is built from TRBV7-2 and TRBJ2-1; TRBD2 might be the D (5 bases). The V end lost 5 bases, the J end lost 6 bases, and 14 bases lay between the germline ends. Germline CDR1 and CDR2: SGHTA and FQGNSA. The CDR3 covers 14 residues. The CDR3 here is CASSPDWKGNEQFF. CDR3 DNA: TGTGCCAGCAGCCCGGACTGGAAAGGCAATGAGCAGTTCTTC. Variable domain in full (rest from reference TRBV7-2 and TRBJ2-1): GAGVSQSPSNKVTEKGKDVELRCDPISGHTALYWYRQSLGQGLEFLIYFQGNSAPDKSGLPSDRFSAERTGGSVSTLTIQRTQQEDSAVYLCASSPDWKGNEQFFGPGTRLTVL.

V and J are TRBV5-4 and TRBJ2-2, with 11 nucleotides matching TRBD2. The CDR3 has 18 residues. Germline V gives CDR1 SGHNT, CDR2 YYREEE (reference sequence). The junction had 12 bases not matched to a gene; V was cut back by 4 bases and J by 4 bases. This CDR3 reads CASSPLAVAGGVTGELFF. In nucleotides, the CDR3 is TGTGCCAGCAGCCCCCTTGCAGTAGCGGGGGGGGTCACCGGGGAGCTGTTTTTT.

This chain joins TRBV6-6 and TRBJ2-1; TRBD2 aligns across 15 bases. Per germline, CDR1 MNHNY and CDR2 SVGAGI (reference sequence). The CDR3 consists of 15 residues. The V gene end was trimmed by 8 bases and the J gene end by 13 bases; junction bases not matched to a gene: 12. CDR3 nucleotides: TGTGCCAGCGGGGGACTAGCGGGGGGCCTCCCCGCTCAGTTCTTC. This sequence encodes CASGGLAGGLPAQFF.

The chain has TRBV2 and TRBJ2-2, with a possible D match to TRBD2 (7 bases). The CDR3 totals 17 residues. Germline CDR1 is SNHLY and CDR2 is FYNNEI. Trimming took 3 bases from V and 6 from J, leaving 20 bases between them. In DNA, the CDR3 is TGTGCCAGCAGTGATCCTATCGTGGGGGGGCTCGCCGGGGAGCTGTTTTTT. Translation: CASSDPIVGGLAGELFF.

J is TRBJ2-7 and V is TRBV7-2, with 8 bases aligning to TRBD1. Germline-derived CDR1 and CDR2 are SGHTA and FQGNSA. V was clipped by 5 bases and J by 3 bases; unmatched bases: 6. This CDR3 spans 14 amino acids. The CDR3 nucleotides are TGTGCCAGCAGCACGTCCGGACAGGGCTACGAGCAGTACTTC. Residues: CASSTSGQGYEQYF.

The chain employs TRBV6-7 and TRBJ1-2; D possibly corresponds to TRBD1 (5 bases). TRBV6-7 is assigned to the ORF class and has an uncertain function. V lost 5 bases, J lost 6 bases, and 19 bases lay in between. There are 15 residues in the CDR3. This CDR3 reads CASSPPGPQGNGYTF. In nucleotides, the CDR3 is TGTGCCAGCAGTCCCCCCGGGCCGCAGGGAAATGGCTACACCTTC.

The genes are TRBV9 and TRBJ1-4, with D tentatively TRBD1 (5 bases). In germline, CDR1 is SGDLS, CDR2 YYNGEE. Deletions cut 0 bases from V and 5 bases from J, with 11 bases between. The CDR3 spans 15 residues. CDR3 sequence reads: CASSVGGTANEKLFF. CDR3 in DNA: TGTGCCAGCAGCGTAGGCGGGACGGCGAATGAAAAACTGTTTTTT.

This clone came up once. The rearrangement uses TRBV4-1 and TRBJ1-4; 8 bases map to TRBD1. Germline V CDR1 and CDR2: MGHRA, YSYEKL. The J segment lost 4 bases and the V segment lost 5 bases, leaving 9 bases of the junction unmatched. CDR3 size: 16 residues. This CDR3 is CASSNRGTGNNEKLFF. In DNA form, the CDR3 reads TGCGCCAGCAGCAACCGGGGGACAGGCAATAATGAAAAACTGTTTTTT.

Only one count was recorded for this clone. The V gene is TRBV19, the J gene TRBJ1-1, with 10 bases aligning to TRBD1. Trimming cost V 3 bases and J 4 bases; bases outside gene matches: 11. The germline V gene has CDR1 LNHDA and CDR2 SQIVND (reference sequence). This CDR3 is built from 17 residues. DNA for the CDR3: TGTGCCAGTAGTATGAAGGGCGGGACAGGGGTGGGCACTGAAGCTTTCTTT. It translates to CASSMKGGTGVGTEAFF.

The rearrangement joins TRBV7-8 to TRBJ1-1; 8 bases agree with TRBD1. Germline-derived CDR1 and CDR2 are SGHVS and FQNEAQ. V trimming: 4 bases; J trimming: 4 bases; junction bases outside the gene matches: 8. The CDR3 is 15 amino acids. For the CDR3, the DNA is TGTGCCAGCAGCTCCCCTACAGGGGGGGCCACTGAAGCTTTCTTT. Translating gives CASSSPTGGATEAFF. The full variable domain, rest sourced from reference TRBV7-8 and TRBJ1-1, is GAGVSQSPRYKVAKRGQDVALRCDPISGHVSLFWYQQALGQGPEFLTYFQNEAQLDKSGLPSDRFFAERPEGSVSTLKIQRTQQEDSAVYLCASSSPTGGATEAFFGQGTRLTVV.

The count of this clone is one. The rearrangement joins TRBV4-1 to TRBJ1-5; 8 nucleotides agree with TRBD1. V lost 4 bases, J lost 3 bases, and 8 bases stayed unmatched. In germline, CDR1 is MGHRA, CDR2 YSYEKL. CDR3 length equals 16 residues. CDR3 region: CASSRQTGANNQPQHF. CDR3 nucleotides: TGCGCCAGCAGCCGCCAGACAGGGGCCAACAATCAGCCCCAGCATTTT.

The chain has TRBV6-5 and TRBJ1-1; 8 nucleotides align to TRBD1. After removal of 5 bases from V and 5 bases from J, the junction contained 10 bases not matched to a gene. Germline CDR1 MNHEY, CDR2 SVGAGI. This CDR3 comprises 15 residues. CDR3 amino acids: CASSRLRGQGTEAFF. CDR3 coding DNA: TGTGCCAGCAGTCGACTCAGGGGGCAGGGAACTGAAGCTTTCTTT.

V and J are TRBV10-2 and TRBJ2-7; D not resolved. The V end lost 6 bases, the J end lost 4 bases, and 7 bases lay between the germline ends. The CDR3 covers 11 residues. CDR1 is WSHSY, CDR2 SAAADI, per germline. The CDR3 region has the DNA TGCGCCAGCAGCACAAGTTACGAGCAGTACTTC. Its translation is CASSTSYEQYF.

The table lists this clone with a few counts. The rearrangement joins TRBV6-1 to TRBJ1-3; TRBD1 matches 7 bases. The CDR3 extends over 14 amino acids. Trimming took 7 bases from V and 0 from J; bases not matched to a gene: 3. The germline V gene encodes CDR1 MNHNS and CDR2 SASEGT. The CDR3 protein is CASIGQVSGNTIYF. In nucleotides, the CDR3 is TGTGCCAGCATCGGACAGGTCTCTGGAAACACCATATATTTT.

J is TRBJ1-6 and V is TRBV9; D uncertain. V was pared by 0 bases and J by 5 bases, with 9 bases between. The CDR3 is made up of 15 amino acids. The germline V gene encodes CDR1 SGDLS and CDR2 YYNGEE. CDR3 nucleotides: TGTGCCAGCAGCGTAGACGGGAGGGATAATTCACCCCTCCACTTT. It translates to CASSVDGRDNSPLHF.

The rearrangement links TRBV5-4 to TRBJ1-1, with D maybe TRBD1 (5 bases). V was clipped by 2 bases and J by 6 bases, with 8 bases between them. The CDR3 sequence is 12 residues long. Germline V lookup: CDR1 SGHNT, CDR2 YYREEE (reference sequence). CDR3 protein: CASSLMTAEAFF. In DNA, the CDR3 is TGTGCCAGCAGCTTAATGACAGCTGAAGCTTTCTTT.

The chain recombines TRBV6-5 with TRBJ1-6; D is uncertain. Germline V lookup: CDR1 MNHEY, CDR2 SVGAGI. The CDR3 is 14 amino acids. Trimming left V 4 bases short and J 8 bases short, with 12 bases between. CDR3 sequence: CASSSSATHSPLHF. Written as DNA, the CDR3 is TGTGCCAGCAGTTCCTCAGCGACCCATTCACCCCTCCACTTT.